This TCR beta chain was recorded in a study of shared clonotypes between healthy human individuals. Study observations and caveats: Estimated clonotype richness was generally higher in naive than memory subsets.

A word on this clone: Its specificity is unknown.

Terminally differentiated effector memory CD45RA+ cells were excluded from the naive CD8 cells, which were CD45RO-negative and positively selected for CCR7. All of the donors resided in Nashville, Tennessee, and each was a Caucasian adult. Sequencing used immunoSEQ multiplex PCR; TCRdb keeps in-frame clones, though not all of them. The table records about 2.1 million clones, around 93% of them present only once. The CDR3 consists of 16 residues. The germline V gene encodes CDR1 SGHTS and CDR2 YDEGEE. V was shortened by 3 bases and J by 5 bases, with 18 bases between the two germline ends. The sequence derives from a man younger than 30 in good health. Some clones in this sample may be carry-over from other donors' samples. Sequenced: naive CD8+ T cells from PBMCs. The chain combines TRBV5-8 with TRBJ1-5; D is undetermined. CDR3 in DNA: TGTGCCAGCAGCTCCTACGGCTGGGTGGTATATCAGCCCCAGCATTTT. Protein: CASSSYGWVVYQPQHF. Combining the CDR3 with reference TRBV5-8 and TRBJ1-5 gives the whole variable domain EAGVTQSPTHLIKTRGQQATLRCSPISGHTSVYWYQQALGLGLQFLLWYDEGEERNRGNFPPRFSGRQFPNYSSELNVNALELEDSALYLCASSSYGWVVYQPQHFGDGTRLSIL.